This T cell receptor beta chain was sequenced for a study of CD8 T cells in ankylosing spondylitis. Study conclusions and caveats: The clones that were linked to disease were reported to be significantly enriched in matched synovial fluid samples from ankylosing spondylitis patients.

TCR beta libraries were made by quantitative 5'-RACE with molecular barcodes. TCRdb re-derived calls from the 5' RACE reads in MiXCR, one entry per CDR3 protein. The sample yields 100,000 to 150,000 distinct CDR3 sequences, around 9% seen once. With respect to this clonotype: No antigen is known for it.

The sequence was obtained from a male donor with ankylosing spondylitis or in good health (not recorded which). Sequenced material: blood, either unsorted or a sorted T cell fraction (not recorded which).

The chain's CDR3 is CASRKTGGFSNQPQHF. DNA for the CDR3: TGTGCCAGCCGAAAGACAGGGGGTTTTAGCAATCAGCCCCAGCATTTT. This chain links TRBV27 with TRBJ1-5; TRBD1 aligns across 9 bases. The J segment lost 0 bases and the V segment lost 8 bases, leaving 8 bases of the junction unmatched. Germline CDR1 and CDR2: MNHEY and SMNVEV (reference sequence). The CDR3 is 16 residues long.